This passage covers 26 T cell receptor beta chains from one sample sequenced in a study of human T cells and chemical hapten exposure. In TCRdb, the RACE reads were re-called with MiXCR into one record per CDR3 protein. The repertoire holds 300,000 to 400,000 distinct CDR3 sequences, with approximately 5% as singletons. Indicated time point: pre-sensitization, week 0. Treatment here: therapeutic diphenylcyclopropenone sensitization with weekly scalp DPC. Specimen: whole blood, collected in connection with sensitization to the hapten diphenylcyclopropenone (DPC). These receptors all come from a woman between 45 and 60 years old with alopecia areata. Some clones in this sample may be carry-over from other donors' samples.

This chain joins TRBV3-1 and TRBJ2-7; TRBD2 is a possible D gene (5 bases). The V gene lost 0 bases and the J gene lost 2 bases, with 14 bases spanning the gap. This CDR3 is 16 amino acids long. Germline assignment: CDR1 LGHDT and CDR2 YNNKEL (reference sequence). CDR3 amino acids: CASSQDLGGRTYEQYF. Written as DNA, the CDR3 is TGTGCCAGCAGCCAAGATCTCGGAGGCAGGACCTACGAGCAGTACTTC.

In this sample, this clonotype turned up many times. This chain connects TRBV7-2 to TRBJ2-3, with 8 bases that match TRBD2. With V trimmed by 4 bases and J by 4 bases, 4 bases remained unmatched. The V gene's germline CDR1 is SGHTA and CDR2 FQGNSA. The CDR3 has 14 residues. CDR3 coding DNA: TGTGCCAGCAGCTCCGGGACTAGACCAGATACGCAGTATTTT. Protein: CASSSGTRPDTQYF. The complete variable domain, with remaining parts taken from reference TRBV7-2 and TRBJ2-3, reads GAGVSQSPSNKVTEKGKDVELRCDPISGHTALYWYRQSLGQGLEFLIYFQGNSAPDKSGLPSDRFSAERTGGSVSTLTIQRTQQEDSAVYLCASSSGTRPDTQYFGPGTRLTVL.

This clonotype was recorded at least ten times. V and J are TRBV12-3 or TRBV12-4 and TRBJ2-3; tentatively, D is TRBD2 (5 bases). The CDR3 runs 13 residues. V was pared by 6 bases and J by 0 bases, with 7 bases between. The CDR3 region is CASRASSTDTQYF. The CDR3 DNA follows: TGTGCCAGCAGGGCTAGCAGCACAGATACGCAGTATTTT.

Turning to this clonotype: One base away lies a much larger clone, so this may be a sequencing read error. The rearrangement joins TRBV3-1 to TRBJ2-5, with 13 bases identical to TRBD2. The CDR3 loop spans 18 amino acids. Germline V gives CDR1 LGHDT, CDR2 YNNKEL (reference sequence). The CDR3 reads CASSQHLPGLAGKETQCF. CDR3 in DNA: TGTGCCAGCAGCCAGCACCTCCCGGGACTAGCGGGGAAAGAGACCCAGTGCTTC.

This clonotype was detected many times. The chain carries TRBV6-1 and TRBJ2-3; 11 positions match TRBD2. V shed 5 bases and J 1 base; nucleotides not matched to a gene: 11. CDR3 length: 18 residues. From germline, CDR1 is MNHNS and CDR2 SASEGT. For the CDR3, the DNA is TGTGCCAGCAGTCCTCTTAGACTAGCGGGGCGTGGCACAGATACGCAGTATTTT. Translated: CASSPLRLAGRGTDTQYF.

This clonotype was seen at least ten times. The V gene is TRBV4-2, the J gene TRBJ1-1; 7 nucleotides align to TRBD1. Germline V gene lookup returns CDR1 LGHNA and CDR2 YNFKEQ. The CDR3 contains 15 residues. Trimming cost V 6 bases and J 1 base; bases outside gene matches: 8. CDR3 bases: TGTGCCAGCAGGGAGGGGGCGTACGGGAACACTGAAGCTTTCTTT. It is translated as CASREGAYGNTEAFF.

This clonotype was seen more than once but under ten times. J is TRBJ2-7 and V is TRBV6-2 or TRBV6-3; 7 bases match TRBD1. Germline-derived CDR1 and CDR2 are MNHEY and SVGEGT. Unmatched junction bases numbered 1, after V lost 0 bases and J lost 5 bases. This CDR3 comprises 13 residues. CDR3 protein: CASSYSDRNEQYF. The CDR3 DNA sequence: TGTGCCAGCAGTTACTCGGACAGGAACGAGCAGTACTTC.

This clonotype appeared once. Without the conserved terminal phenylalanine or tryptophan, this CDR3 likely stems from a read error. The rearrangement links TRBV7-9 to TRBJ1-1; D unresolved. Germline CDR1 reads SEHNR; CDR2 reads FQNEAQ (reference sequence). This CDR3 contains 12 residues. Trimming stripped 7 bases from V and 1 base from J, with 7 bases between. CDR3 sequence: CASIISNTEAFS. Here the CDR3 DNA reads TGTGCCAGCATTATTTCGAACACTGAAGCTTTCTCT.

The chain uses TRBV5-1 and TRBJ1-2, with TRBD1 as a possible D gene (5 bases). This CDR3 contains 14 residues. The germline V gene encodes CDR1 SGHRS and CDR2 YFSETQ. Deletions cut 4 bases from V and 8 bases from J, with 18 bases between. CDR3 residues: CASSPPGGVEGYTF. DNA for the CDR3: TGCGCCAGCAGCCCCCCCGGGGGGGTCGAGGGCTACACCTTC.

This clonotype was counted between two and nine times. The chain has TRBV15 and TRBJ1-1, with 8 nucleotides matching TRBD1. The CDR3 loop spans 15 amino acids. Germline lookup yields CDR1 LNHNV and CDR2 YYDKDF (reference sequence). Trimming removed 1 base from V and 4 bases from J; junction bases left unmatched: 5. Here the CDR3 DNA reads TGTGCCACCAGCAGAGTTGGACAGGGTCCCACTGAAGCTTTCTTT. It translates to CATSRVGQGPTEAFF. The whole variable domain, remainder taken from reference TRBV15 and TRBJ1-1, is DAMVIQNPRYQVTQFGKPVTLSCSQTLNHNVMYWYQQKSSQAPKLLFHYYDKDFNNEADTPDNFQSRRPNTSFCFLDIRSPGLGDTAMYLCATSRVGQGPTEAFFGQGTRLTVV.

The rearrangement joins TRBV20-1 to TRBJ2-1; 14 bases agree with TRBD2. CDR1 and CDR2 from the germline V gene are DFQATT and SNEGSKA (reference sequence). The junction had 9 bases not matched to a gene; V was cut back by 1 base and J by 10 bases. This CDR3 has 16 amino acids. The CDR3 sequence: CSARGTSGGPTWEQFF. CDR3 nucleotide sequence: TGCAGTGCTAGAGGGACTAGCGGGGGGCCTACATGGGAGCAGTTCTTC.

The chain combines TRBV12-3 or TRBV12-4 with TRBJ2-7, with 7 bases that match TRBD2. This CDR3 has 13 residues. With V trimmed by 6 bases and J by 2 bases, 4 bases remained unmatched. CDR3 DNA sequence: TGTGCCAGCAGCACTAGCGTTGCCTACGAGCAGTACTTC. Residues: CASSTSVAYEQYF.

This clonotype was recorded a few times. The chain carries TRBV6-6 and TRBJ2-2; D possibly corresponds to TRBD2 (6 bases). The CDR3 is made up of 17 amino acids. Trimming took 7 bases from V and 2 from J, leaving 20 bases between them. Looked up from germline, CDR1 is MNHNY and CDR2 is SVGAGI (reference sequence). The CDR3 reads CASTSASASVNTGELFF. The CDR3 nucleotides are TGTGCCAGCACTTCTGCGTCGGCTAGCGTAAACACCGGGGAGCTGTTTTTT.

This clonotype was recorded at least ten times. This chain uses TRBV27 with TRBJ2-3; TRBD1 or TRBD2 may be the D gene (5 bases each). Trimming took off 3 bases at V and 4 bases at J, with 8 bases between the two ends. Germline V lookup: CDR1 MNHEY, CDR2 SMNVEV (reference sequence). The CDR3 consists of 13 residues. The chain's CDR3 is CASSFGGPDTQYF. CDR3 in DNA: TGTGCCAGCAGTTTTGGGGGACCAGATACGCAGTATTTT.

This clonotype showed up just a few times. The J gene is TRBJ2-3, the V gene TRBV19; D is perhaps TRBD1 (5 bases). The CDR3 consists of 13 residues. Between the trimmed V and J ends, which lost 2 bases and 4 bases, there was a span of 7 bases. CDR1 is LNHDA, CDR2 SQIVND, per germline (reference sequence). The CDR3 bases are TGTGCCAGTAGTATATGGGGCGCAGATACGCAGTATTTT. Residues: CASSIWGADTQYF.

The genes are TRBV5-1 and TRBJ1-1; D not resolved. The CDR3 consists of 15 residues. The germline V gene encodes CDR1 SGHRS and CDR2 YFSETQ. V shed 0 bases and J shed 0 bases, with 9 bases lying between them. CDR3 protein: CASSLAGELNTEAFF. The CDR3, as DNA: TGCGCCAGCAGCTTGGCCGGAGAATTGAACACTGAAGCTTTCTTT.

J is TRBJ1-6 and V is TRBV20-1; D is uncertain. CDR1 is DFQATT, CDR2 SNEGSKA, per germline (reference sequence). CDR3 length equals 13 residues. Between the trimmed V and J ends, which lost 0 bases and 8 bases, there was a span of 8 bases. The CDR3 spells CSARDRPDSPLHF. The DNA of the CDR3 is TGCAGTGCTAGAGACAGACCAGATTCACCCCTCCACTTT.

In its sample, this clonotype was seen many times. The gene calls are TRBV7-9 and TRBJ2-7, with no clear D. V lost 4 bases and J 5 bases, leaving 12 bases between the germline ends. There are 13 residues in the CDR3. Germline V gene sequence: CDR1 SEHNR, CDR2 FQNEAQ (reference sequence). CDR3 nucleotides: TGTGCCAGCAGCTACCCGGCCCGAGACGAGCAGTACTTC. It codes for CASSYPARDEQYF.

This clonotype appeared many times. Because the CDR3's place on the DNA is in doubt, the DNA is left out and the CDR3 is given as listed by TCRdb. The chain links TRBV6-6 to TRBJ2-1; the D segment call TRBD2 is taken from the table without a DNA check. Germline CDR1 is MNHNY and CDR2 is SVGAGI (reference sequence). Both ends counted, the CDR3 spans 16 residues. CDR3 amino acids: CASSSSASGFYNEQFF.

This clonotype was found many times. This sequence joins TRBV10-3 and TRBJ2-3; D not resolved. The CDR3 contains 12 residues. With 5 bases removed from V and 6 bases from J, the gap between germline ends came to 9 bases. The germline gives CDR1 ENHRY, CDR2 SYGVKD. The CDR3 reads CAISPSSDTQYF. In DNA form, the CDR3 reads TGTGCCATCAGTCCCTCGTCGGATACGCAGTATTTT.

This chain links TRBV7-9 with TRBJ1-1, with D possibly matching TRBD1 (5 bases). V was shortened by 8 bases and J by 3 bases, with 7 bases between the two germline ends. The CDR3 runs to 11 residues. Germline loops: CDR1 SEHNR, CDR2 FQNEAQ (reference sequence). DNA of the CDR3: TGTGCCAGCGTGACAGACACTGAAGCTTTCTTT. Its protein is CASVTDTEAFF.

The chain couples TRBV5-4 to TRBJ2-5; 8 bases line up with TRBD2. V gave up 4 bases and J gave up 3 bases; unmatched junction bases: 8. CDR1 and CDR2 from the germline V gene are SGHNT and YYREEE (reference sequence). This CDR3 has 15 residues. CDR3 DNA sequence: TGTGCCAGCAGCCCCCGGGGGGGAGTAGAAGAGACCCAGTACTTC. It is translated as CASSPRGGVEETQYF.

The V gene is TRBV7-8, the J gene TRBJ1-2; TRBD1 is a possible D gene (5 bases). Trimming shortened V by 2 bases and J by 5 bases, and 15 bases separated the two germline ends. This CDR3 is 15 amino acids long. Germline CDR1 and CDR2: SGHVS and FQNEAQ. Here the CDR3 DNA reads TGTGCCAGCAGCTTAAGAAGGGACGACCTTTATGGCTACACCTTC. This encodes CASSLRRDDLYGYTF.

This clonotype was detected many times. The chain recombines TRBV7-9 with TRBJ2-5, with a tentative D call TRBD2 (5 bases). The germline CDR1 and CDR2 sequences are SEHNR and FQNEAQ (reference sequence). The CDR3 is 12 amino acids. Trimming removed 5 bases at V and 5 bases at J, with 9 bases between. CDR3 nucleotide sequence: TGTGCCAGCAGCCTCTCGGGGGAGACCCAGTACTTC. Translating it yields CASSLSGETQYF.

This clonotype was counted ten times or more. The V call is TRBV10-3, the J call TRBJ2-6; 8 bases are shared with TRBD1. Trimming removed 6 bases from V and 4 bases from J; junction bases left unmatched: 5. The germline V gene encodes CDR1 ENHRY and CDR2 SYGVKD. The CDR3 runs 15 residues. The CDR3 loop reads CAISADRAGANVLTF. CDR3 in DNA: TGTGCCATCAGCGCGGACAGGGCCGGGGCCAACGTCCTGACTTTC.

The chain couples TRBV2 to TRBJ1-4; TRBD1 might be the D (5 bases). From germline, CDR1 is SNHLY and CDR2 FYNNEI. V gave up 4 bases and J gave up 10 bases, with 16 bases separating them. This CDR3 is built from 14 residues. Written as DNA, the CDR3 is TGTGCCAGCAGTGCAAAGGACGTCGGGGGAAAACTGTTTTTT. Its protein product is CASSAKDVGGKLFF.